The clone carrying this TCR beta chain turned up a few times. Its antigen remains unknown. This sample stems from a study of blood T cells in healthy people across ages. Together with a sample-barcoded 5' primer, a J-beta primer mix was included in a second PCR lasting about 6 to 11 cycles. TCRdb itself ran the 5' RACE reads through MiXCR, one entry per CDR3 protein. The table includes about 1.8 million distinct CDR3 sequences, around 48% detected once. Regarding the study as a whole: Diversity of TCR beta correlated strongly with naive T cell percentage.

This sequence was found in a woman between 40 and 55 years old in good health. Sequences were obtained from blood.

In DNA form, the CDR3 reads TGTGCCAGCAGCCGTCGGGCAGGACTAGCGGGGGGAGAGGCCACAGATACGCAGTATTTT. Protein sequence: CASSRRAGLAGGEATDTQYF. The chain has TRBV4-2 and TRBJ2-3; TRBD2 aligns across 14 bases. CDR1 is LGHNA, CDR2 YNFKEQ, per germline. V shed 4 bases and J 2 bases; nucleotides not matched to a gene: 14. The CDR3 spans 20 residues.